This T cell receptor beta chain was recovered during a study of blood T cell repertoires in COVID-19. This CDR3 region has 17 residues. Germline values: CDR1 KGHSH, CDR2 LQKENI. J was trimmed by 0 bases and V by 6 bases; bases with no gene match: 11. The repertoire was sequenced with immunoSEQ multiplex PCR; TCRdb's copy has only in-frame clones and lacks some. The sample holds 200,000 to 250,000 clones, 85% to 90% seen once. The receptor comes from a man in his fifties with acute or convalescent COVID-19. The chain uses TRBV18 and TRBJ1-1, with TRBD1 identical over 9 bases. Sequenced input: peripheral blood. CDR3 in amino acids: CASSPAGQGSVNTEAFF. The CDR3 coding sequence is TGTGCCAGCTCCCCCGCCGGACAGGGGTCTGTGAACACTGAAGCTTTCTTT.